This TCR beta chain was identified in a study of a mutant IDH1 vaccine in newly diagnosed glioma. Study at large: During weeks 1, 3, 5, 7, 11, 15, 19 and 23, patients received eight vaccinations.

Trimming took 1 base from V and 1 from J, leaving 10 bases between them. CDR1 and CDR2 (germline): LGHNA, YNFKEQ. This CDR3 comprises 16 residues. As concerns this clone: The antigen is unknown.

Time point indicated: week 11, during vaccination. A single vaccine dose contained 300 ug of mutant IDH1 20-mer peptide, and topical imiquimod was used with it. Profiled with immunoSEQ multiplex PCR; TCRdb holds only in-frame clones, not every one. Of around 66,000 clones in the sample, 75% to 90% are singletons; the top ten hold 4.5% to 7.5%. The chain is built from TRBV4-2 and TRBJ1-4; weak D call: TRBD1 (5 bases). The source of this sequence is a man aged 50-60 years with glioma. Sequenced here: PBMCs, sampled from a glioma patient whose treatment included an IDH1 peptide vaccine. The CDR3 region has the DNA TGTGCCAGCAGCCAAGGCAGGGACGAAACTAATGAAAAACTGTTTTTT. It encodes CASSQGRDETNEKLFF.